The clone carrying this TCR beta chain was recorded at least ten times. Its antigen is undetermined. This sample was taken from a study of T-cell reconstitution after alpha-beta-depleted transplantation in children. Unique molecular identifiers were incorporated into the prepared TCRbeta library. TCRdb called the PCR reads again in MiXCR, with one record for every CDR3 protein. The sample records hundreds of thousands of distinct CDR3 sequences, around 9.2% being singletons. Per the germline V gene, CDR1 is SGHRS and CDR2 is YFSETQ. V was clipped by 0 bases and J by 4 bases, with 14 bases between them. The CDR3 length is 15 residues. Broader study findings: T-cell numbers and diversity one year post-transplant derived largely from freshly generated T cells. Surviving recipient T cells and thymic progenitors underlay high day-60 TCRbeta diversity in some patients. Expanded graft clones numbering several hundred reportedly gave rise to alpha-beta T cells about two months after transplant.

The rearrangement joins TRBV5-1 to TRBJ2-7; D may be TRBD2 (6 bases). This specimen consisted of PBMCs, mostly from graft donor cells, obtained 360 days after TCRalphabeta/CD19-depleted stem cell transplant. The TCR sequence derives from a male patient aged 2 to 10 who had a stem cell transplant for acute myeloid leukemia, so the T cells may come from the graft donor. CDR3 DNA: TGCGCCAGCAGCTTGGATTGGAGGGTGGGTTACGAGCAGTACTTC. This gives the protein CASSLDWRVGYEQYF. Together with reference TRBV5-1 and TRBJ2-7, the CDR3 gives the full variable domain: KAGVTQTPRYLIKTRGQQVTLSCSPISGHRSVSWYQQTPGQGLQFLFEYFSETQRNKGNFPGRFSGRQFSNSRSEMNVSTLELGDSALYLCASSLDWRVGYEQYFGPGTRLTVT.